A selection of T cell receptor beta chains follows, all from one sample in a study of OX40 agonist ivuxolimab in advanced cancers. Produced via immunoSEQ multiplex PCR; TCRdb's table is partial and in-frame only. The table includes roughly 70,000 clones, around 83% detected once. The source was CD4+ or CD8+ T cells sorted from blood, collected in a trial of the OX40 agonist ivuxolimab. The source is an adult with an advanced solid tumor such as melanoma, head and neck, liver or kidney cancer. Both conserved end residues are part of each CDR3. The order of the fields is V gene, J gene, CDR3 protein.

>TRBV7-2|TRBJ2-2
CASSLEAVSTGELFF
>TRBV28|TRBJ1-2
CASSLGQGFGYTF
>TRBV14|TRBJ2-1
CASRNYNEQFF
>TRBV18|TRBJ2-1
CASSPRGDEQFF
>TRBV18|TRBJ1-4
CASSLGTVGTNEKLFF
>TRBV29-1|TRBJ1-5
CSVGQGASSNQPQHF
>TRBV30|TRBJ1-2
CAWTKGFNYGYTF
>TRBV9|TRBJ1-1
CASSVGRNTEAFF
>TRBV6-1|TRBJ1-5
CASSDFRDNQPQHF
>TRBV7-9|TRBJ2-3
CASSIGTLQYF
>TRBV6-5|TRBJ2-7
CASSYGGRLYEQYF
>TRBV18|TRBJ2-3
CASSLAGGNTDTQYF
>TRBV5-4|TRBJ2-3
CASSLVVAGGLTDTQYF
>TRBV27|TRBJ2-3
CASSLFPQSTDTQYF
>TRBV6-5|TRBJ1-1
CASSYAQGWVGTEAFF
>TRBV7-2|TRBJ2-7
CASSYGLAGGRLGYEQYF
>TRBV7-3|TRBJ2-3
CASSAASGGENTQYF
>TRBV5-1|TRBJ1-2
CASSSGTGGYGYTF
>TRBV5-5|TRBJ1-5
CASSLGGATSNQPQHF
>TRBV11-3|TRBJ2-5
CASSHQETQYF
>TRBV5-1|TRBJ2-1
CASGAPRQGYNEQFF
>TRBV6-1|TRBJ1-5
CAIDRGGQPQHF
>TRBV19|TRBJ2-5
CASSRRQDRETQYF
>TRBV27|TRBJ2-4
CASRSGWPGNIQYF